Below are 18 T cell receptor beta chains sequenced from a single sample in a study of T cells in Graves' hyperthyroidism and ophthalmopathy. Amplification of TCR beta CDR3 regions used RNA as the template. The TCR CDR3 first-round RT-PCR relied on the HTBI primer set. TCRdb reprocessed the multiplex PCR reads via MiXCR and lists one record per CDR3 protein. The sample has 300,000 or so distinct CDR3 sequences, around a fifth seen once. Sequencing input: blood. These receptors came from a woman in her fifties or sixties with Graves' hyperthyroidism.

This clonotype appeared a few times. The rearrangement uses TRBV6-2 or TRBV6-3 and TRBJ2-3, with D unclear. V was pared by 7 bases and J by 2 bases, with 7 bases between. Looked up from germline, CDR1 is MNHEY and CDR2 is SVGEGT. The CDR3 is 12 residues long. The CDR3 DNA reads as TGTGCCAGCACCTTGTCCACAGATACGCAGTATTTT. Amino acid sequence: CASTLSTDTQYF.

This clonotype was recorded at least ten times. The genes are TRBV12-5 and TRBJ1-5; D gene ambiguous. The CDR3 is made up of 14 amino acids. Deletions cut 2 bases from V and 1 base from J, with 6 bases between. The germline gives CDR1 LGHNT, CDR2 FRNRAP. This CDR3 reads CASGLSGSNQPQHF. For the CDR3, the DNA is TGTGCTAGTGGTTTGTCCGGAAGCAATCAGCCCCAGCATTTT.

This clonotype was found once. This clone may be a read error of a much larger clone one base away. The chain combines TRBV13 with TRBJ2-5; no reliable D call. Deletions cut 5 bases from V and 2 bases from J, with 15 bases between. CDR3 length: 15 amino acids. Per germline, CDR1 PRHDT and CDR2 FYEKMQ (reference sequence). The CDR3 here is CASSTTNGPQETQYF. CDR3 sequence (DNA): TGTGCCAGCAGCACAACTAACGGACCACAAGAGACCCAGTACTTC.

The CDR3 sequence: CSVPGPGNGYTF. CDR3 sequence (DNA): TGCAGCGTGCCGGGACCGGGGAATGGCTACACCTTC. The V call is TRBV29-1, the J call TRBJ1-2; perhaps TRBD1 as D (5 bases). Germline loops: CDR1 SQVTM, CDR2 ANQGSEA. Between the trimmed V and J ends, which lost 6 bases and 6 bases, there was a span of 14 bases. CDR3 length: 12 amino acids.

Comment on this clonotype: A much more abundant neighbour one base away suggests this may be a read error. This chain links TRBV18 with TRBJ1-4, with TRBD1 matching over 8 bases. Germline CDR1 and CDR2: KGHSH and LQKENI. The CDR3 is 16 amino acids. This CDR3 reads CAGSPQGQASNEKLFF. CDR3 in DNA: TGTGCCGGCTCACCACAGGGACAGGCATCTAATGAAAAACTGTTTTTT.

This clonotype came up many times. The V and J genes are TRBV5-5 and TRBJ1-5, with 7 bases that match TRBD1. With 6 bases clipped from V and 1 base from J, the junction kept 7 bases outside the gene matches. This CDR3 region has 15 residues. The germline V gene encodes CDR1 SGHKS and CDR2 YYEKEE (reference sequence). The CDR3 DNA sequence: TGTGCCAGCACCTTAAAGGGACAGAGCAATCAGCCCCAGCATTTT. Its translation: CASTLKGQSNQPQHF.

Details on this clonotype: At one end, the junction sequence differs from germline, possibly due to a read error. V usage is TRBV5-1 and J usage is TRBJ2-2; maybe TRBD2 (5 bases). This CDR3 comprises 15 residues. Germline values: CDR1 SGHRS, CDR2 YFSETQ. The CDR3 coding sequence is TGCGCCAGCAGCTTTATTGGAGGATCGGCCGGGGAGCTGCTTTTT. Its translation: CASSFIGGSAGELLF.

With respect to this clonotype: The conserved phenylalanine or tryptophan is not found at the CDR3 terminus, so this likely reflects a read error. The rearrangement links TRBV28 to TRBJ1-5; perhaps TRBD1 as D (5 bases). Germline loops: CDR1 MDHEN, CDR2 SYDVKM. The CDR3 runs 16 residues. Trimming removed 1 base from V and 4 bases from J, with 14 bases in between. Here the CDR3 reads CASSLLGGLNNQPQHL. CDR3 bases: TGTGCCAGCAGTTTATTGGGGGGTCTAAATAATCAGCCCCAGCATCTT.

The V call is TRBV2, the J call TRBJ2-3; 10 nucleotides align to TRBD2. The CDR3 covers 16 residues. Germline-derived CDR1 and CDR2 are SNHLY and FYNNEI. V shed 6 bases, J shed 1 base, and the junction held 7 bases outside the gene matches. CDR3 DNA sequence: TGTGCCAGCAGGGAGGGTAGCGGGGGGCGCACAGATACGCAGTATTTT. Translation gives CASREGSGGRTDTQYF.

Many counts were recorded for this clonotype. V gene TRBV3-1 combines with J gene TRBJ2-7; D is unresolved. CDR3 length: 14 residues. Germline values: CDR1 LGHDT, CDR2 YNNKEL (reference sequence). Trimming removed 1 base at V and 3 bases at J, with 10 bases between. The CDR3 sequence: CASSQVVSGYEQYF. CDR3 bases: TGTGCCAGCAGCCAAGTGGTGTCGGGCTACGAGCAGTACTTC.

The chain links TRBV7-2 to TRBJ1-5; 7 bases match TRBD1. The ends lost 5 bases at V and 9 bases at J; junction bases unmatched: 4. The CDR3 runs to 12 residues. CDR1 SGHTA and CDR2 FQGNSA come from the germline V gene. CDR3 nucleotide sequence: TGTGCCAGCAGCCCAGGGGGTGGGCCCCAGCATTTT. It translates to CASSPGGGPQHF.

This clonotype showed up many times. The chain links TRBV7-3 to TRBJ2-2; 7 bases are a match to TRBD1. From germline, CDR1 is SGHTA and CDR2 FQGTGA. Losses at the gene ends were 0 bases for V and 3 bases for J; bases not matched to a gene: 4. CDR3 length: 16 amino acids. CDR3 nucleotide sequence: TGTGCCAGCAGCTTAACGTTCACAGGGGACACCGGGGAGCTGTTTTTT. Translation gives CASSLTFTGDTGELFF.

This clonotype was found many times. The chain links TRBV2 to TRBJ2-2, with D possibly being TRBD1 or TRBD2 (5 bases each). Per germline, CDR1 SNHLY and CDR2 FYNNEI. CDR3 length equals 14 residues. V was trimmed by 8 bases and J by 1 base, leaving 11 bases between them. The CDR3 nucleotides are TGTGCCAGCTCGGGACCCTTGAACACCGGGGAGCTGTTTTTT. This sequence encodes CASSGPLNTGELFF.

This clonotype was counted ten times or more. The rearrangement joins TRBV28 to TRBJ1-4; D uncertain. V lost 6 bases and J 1 base, leaving 12 bases between the germline ends. This CDR3 spans 15 amino acids. Per germline, CDR1 MDHEN and CDR2 SYDVKM. CDR3 amino acids: CASSRDFGTNEKLFF. The CDR3 coding sequence is TGTGCCAGCAGCAGAGATTTCGGAACTAATGAAAAACTGTTTTTT.

The chain joins TRBV30 to TRBJ1-3; 7 bases agree with TRBD1. CDR3 size: 17 residues. The J segment lost 2 bases and the V segment lost 0 bases, leaving 10 bases of the junction unmatched. The germline V gene has CDR1 GTSNPN and CDR2 SVGIG (reference sequence). The CDR3 DNA sequence: TGTGCCTGGAGTGTATTGACGGGACAGTACCCTGGAAACACCATATATTTT. Amino acids: CAWSVLTGQYPGNTIYF.

This chain connects TRBV29-1 to TRBJ2-2; 7 positions match TRBD1. Germline lookup yields CDR1 SQVTM and CDR2 ANQGSEA. CDR3 length equals 13 residues. J lost 6 bases, V lost 6 bases, and 7 bases had no gene match. This chain's CDR3 is CSVGQSFAGELFF. CDR3 in DNA: TGCAGCGTGGGACAGAGTTTCGCCGGGGAGCTGTTTTTT.

The chain recombines TRBV20-1 with TRBJ2-7; 8 bases fit TRBD2. The germline gives CDR1 DFQATT, CDR2 SNEGSKA (reference sequence). The V segment lost 3 bases and the J segment 0 bases; nucleotides outside the gene matches: 4. The CDR3 sequence is 14 residues long. The CDR3 spells CSASGSGSSYEQYF. In DNA, the CDR3 is TGCAGTGCTAGTGGCAGCGGGAGCTCCTACGAGCAGTACTTC.

V gene TRBV19 combines with J gene TRBJ2-5; D possibly corresponds to TRBD1 (5 bases). V was cut by 6 bases and J by 5 bases, with 16 bases left in between. The CDR3 has 14 amino acids. Germline CDR1 and CDR2: LNHDA and SQIVND (reference sequence). The CDR3 nucleotides read TGTGCCAGTAGGAGTTCAAGGGGTAGGGAGACCCAGTACTTC. Protein: CASRSSRGRETQYF.